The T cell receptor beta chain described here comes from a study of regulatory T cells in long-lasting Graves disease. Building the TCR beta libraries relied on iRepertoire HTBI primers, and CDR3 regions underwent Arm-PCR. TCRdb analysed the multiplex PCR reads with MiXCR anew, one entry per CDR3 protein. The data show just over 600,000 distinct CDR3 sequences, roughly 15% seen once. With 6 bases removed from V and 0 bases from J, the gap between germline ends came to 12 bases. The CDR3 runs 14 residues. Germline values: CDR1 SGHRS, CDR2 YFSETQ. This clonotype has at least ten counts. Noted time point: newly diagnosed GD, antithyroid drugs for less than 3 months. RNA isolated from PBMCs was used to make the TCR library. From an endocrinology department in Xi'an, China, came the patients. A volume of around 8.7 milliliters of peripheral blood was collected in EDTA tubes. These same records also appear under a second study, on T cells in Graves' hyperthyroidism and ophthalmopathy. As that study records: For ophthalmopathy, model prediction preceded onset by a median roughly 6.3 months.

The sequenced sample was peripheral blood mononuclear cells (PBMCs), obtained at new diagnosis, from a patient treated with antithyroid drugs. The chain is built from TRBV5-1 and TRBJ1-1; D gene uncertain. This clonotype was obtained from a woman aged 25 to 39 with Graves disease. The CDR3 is CASTVGGLNTEAFF. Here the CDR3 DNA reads TGCGCCAGCACCGTCGGTGGCTTGAACACTGAAGCTTTCTTT. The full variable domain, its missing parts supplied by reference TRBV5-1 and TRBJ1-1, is KAGVTQTPRYLIKTRGQQVTLSCSPISGHRSVSWYQQTPGQGLQFLFEYFSETQRNKGNFPGRFSGRQFSNSRSEMNVSTLELGDSALYLCASTVGGLNTEAFFGQGTRLTVV.